This T cell receptor (beta chain) emerged from a study of blood T cell repertoires in COVID-19 (dated by TCRdb to about 2020). Regarding the study in general: The collaborator samples originated in the United States, Italy and Spain and spanned the acute and convalescent phases of COVID-19. The material from the prospective study consisted of cDNA or gDNA derived from T cells, B-cell-depleted T cells, or PBMCs. Deeply sampled blood TCRbeta repertoires from subjects exposed to, actively infected with, or recovered from COVID-19 were included in the dataset. A freely available public database, intended as a resource for researchers studying the immune response to SARS-CoV-2, is where the repertoires were released. The samples were drawn from the first 160 participants of the ongoing ImmuneRACE study and from 1,254 subjects provided by 6 global collaborators. Sample metadata almost always included a de-identified subject ID, COVID-19 status, age in years and sex. Where available, HLA class I and class II types were taken from metadata supplied by the sample provider and were not determined by assay-based typing. Findings and caveats that apply to the study as a whole: Clinical and demographic metadata were provided uncurated, with the amount varying by source and participant.

The CDR3 sequence holds 13 residues, the cysteine and phenylalanine included. Of all the DNA, just the CDR3 is kept, 39 bases in frame from base 1. V and J are truncated by 3 bases and 4 bases respectively, leaving an intervening sequence of 9 bases. As encoded in the germline V gene, CDR1 is SGHTA while CDR2 is FQGTGA. To note about this clone: Its antigen remains undetermined. No base quality information exists; no much larger clone differs at one position.

Each collaborating institution followed its own protocols to collect whole blood in K2EDTA tubes. For TCRbeta analysis, collaborators shipped samples in one of three forms: frozen whole blood, isolated PBMCs, or DNA extracted from either of those sample types. The immunoSEQ Assay, a bias-controlled multiplex PCR, was used to amplify TCRbeta CDR3 regions from genomic DNA. For the original study's pipeline: The number of nucleated cells in each sample was estimated by amplification of reference gene primers within the assay. To quantify the absolute abundance of each unique TCRbeta CDR3 rearrangement, sequence reads were collapsed and filtered. For each sample, productive Simpson clonality was calculated by taking the square root of Simpson's diversity index across productive rearrangements. TCRdb holds this immuneACCESS table with in-frame rearrangements only. Some clones are missing; in checked studies, unresolved V genes explain under half, and the rest has no known cause. Clonal size and the V and J genes are those of that table, whereas D and trimming came from the DNA. For this sample there are 280,000 or so clones; nearly 90% appear just once. In total, the top ten clones hold less than 10% of the sample.

The receptor was derived from a young man with active or convalescent COVID-19. The specimen sequenced was peripheral blood. The receptor chain draws on TRBV7-3 and TRBJ2-5; a tentative D match to TRBD2 spans 7 bases. The CDR3 protein is CASSLGGLETQYF. The DNA reads as follows: TGTGCCAGCAGCTTGGGGGGGCTAGAGACCCAGTACTTC.